This T cell receptor beta chain stems from a study of PD-L1 blockade in urothelial cancer. Only a few counts were recorded for this clone. Time point here: pretreatment peripheral blood. Assay used: immunoSEQ multiplex PCR; TCRdb lists only in-frame clones, some missing. The data show approximately 50,000 clones, 84% seen once. The CDR3 covers 13 residues. V lost 8 bases and J lost 5; bases outside the gene matches: 3. The germline CDR1 and CDR2 sequences are ENHRY and SYGVKD. This TCR was recovered from a man in his 70s with urothelial cancer. This material consisted of PBMCs, taken around atezolizumab (anti-PD-L1) treatment. This chain uses TRBV10-3 with TRBJ1-6; 7 nucleotides line up with TRBD1. The CDR3 DNA follows: TGTGCCATCTCCGACAGGGATAATTCACCCCTCCACTTT. It encodes CAISDRDNSPLHF.